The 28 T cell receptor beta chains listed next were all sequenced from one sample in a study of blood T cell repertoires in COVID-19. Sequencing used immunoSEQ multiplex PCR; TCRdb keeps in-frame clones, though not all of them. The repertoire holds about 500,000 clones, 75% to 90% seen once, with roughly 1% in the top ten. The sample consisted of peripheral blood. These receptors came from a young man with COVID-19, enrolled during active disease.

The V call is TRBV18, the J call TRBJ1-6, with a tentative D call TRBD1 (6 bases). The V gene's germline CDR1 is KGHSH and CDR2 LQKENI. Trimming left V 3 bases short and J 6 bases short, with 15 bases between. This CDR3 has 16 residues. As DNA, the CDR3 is TGTGCCAGCTCACCGGACAGTCAGACTCTTAATTCACCCCTCCACTTT. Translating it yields CASSPDSQTLNSPLHF.

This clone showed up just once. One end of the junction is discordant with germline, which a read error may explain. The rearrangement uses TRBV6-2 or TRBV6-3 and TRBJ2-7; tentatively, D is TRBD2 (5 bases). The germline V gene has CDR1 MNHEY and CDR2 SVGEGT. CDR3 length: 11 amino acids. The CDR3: CASSYGSLLAF. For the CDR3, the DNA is TGTGCCAGCAGTTATGGAAGTCTTCTAGCCTTC.

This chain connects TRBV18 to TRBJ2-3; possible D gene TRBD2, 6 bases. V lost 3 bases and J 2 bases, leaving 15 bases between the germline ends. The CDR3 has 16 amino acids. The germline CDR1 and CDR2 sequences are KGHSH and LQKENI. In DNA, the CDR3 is TGTGCCAGCTCACCGTTGAGGGCGGGAACCACAGATACGCAGTATTTT. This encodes CASSPLRAGTTDTQYF.

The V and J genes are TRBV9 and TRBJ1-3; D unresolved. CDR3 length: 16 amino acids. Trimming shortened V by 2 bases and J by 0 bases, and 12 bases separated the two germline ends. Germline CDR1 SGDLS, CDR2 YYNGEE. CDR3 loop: CASSVKSVYSGNTIYF. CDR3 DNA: TGTGCCAGCAGCGTGAAGTCAGTATACTCTGGAAACACCATATATTTT.

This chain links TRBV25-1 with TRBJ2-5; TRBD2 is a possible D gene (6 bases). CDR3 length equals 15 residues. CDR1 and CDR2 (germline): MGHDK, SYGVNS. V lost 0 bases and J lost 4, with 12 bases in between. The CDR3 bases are TGTGCCAGCAGTGAATACAGGGACGGGAGAGAGACCCAGTACTTC. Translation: CASSEYRDGRETQYF.

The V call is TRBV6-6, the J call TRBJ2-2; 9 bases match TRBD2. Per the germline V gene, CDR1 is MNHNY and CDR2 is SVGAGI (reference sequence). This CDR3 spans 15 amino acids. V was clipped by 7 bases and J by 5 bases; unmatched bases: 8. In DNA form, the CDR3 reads TGTGCCAGCAATAACGGGCTAGCGGGAACCGGGGAGCTGTTTTTT. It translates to CASNNGLAGTGELFF.

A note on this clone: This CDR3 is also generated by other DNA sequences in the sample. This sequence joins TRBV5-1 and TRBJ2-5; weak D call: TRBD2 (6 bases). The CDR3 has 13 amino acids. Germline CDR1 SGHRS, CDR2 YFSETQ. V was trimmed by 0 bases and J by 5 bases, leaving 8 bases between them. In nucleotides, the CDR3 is TGCGCCAGCAGCTTGGGACTAGGGGAGACCCAGTACTTC. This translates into CASSLGLGETQYF.

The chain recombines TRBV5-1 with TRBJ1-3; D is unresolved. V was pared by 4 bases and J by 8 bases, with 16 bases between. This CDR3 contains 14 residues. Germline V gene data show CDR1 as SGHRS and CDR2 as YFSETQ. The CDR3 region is CASSPREFGDTIYF. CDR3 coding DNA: TGCGCCAGCAGCCCGAGGGAGTTCGGTGACACCATATATTTT.

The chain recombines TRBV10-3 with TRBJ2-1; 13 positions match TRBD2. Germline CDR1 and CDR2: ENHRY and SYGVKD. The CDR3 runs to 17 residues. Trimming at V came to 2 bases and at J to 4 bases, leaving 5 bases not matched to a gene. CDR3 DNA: TGTGCCATCAGTGAGACAGGGACTAGCGGGGCGTACAATGAGCAGTTCTTC. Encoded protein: CAISETGTSGAYNEQFF.

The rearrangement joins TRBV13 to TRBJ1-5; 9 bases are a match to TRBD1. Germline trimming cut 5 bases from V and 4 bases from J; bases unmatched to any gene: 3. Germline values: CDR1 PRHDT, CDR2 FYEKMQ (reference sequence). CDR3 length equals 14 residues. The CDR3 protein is CASSRGQGNQPQHF. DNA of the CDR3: TGTGCCAGCAGCCGGGGACAGGGTAATCAGCCCCAGCATTTT.

The CDR3 protein is CASSLDTRTNEQFF. The DNA of the CDR3 is TGTGCCAGCAGCTTAGATACGCGAACCAATGAGCAGTTCTTC. The chain joins TRBV7-6 to TRBJ2-1; D remains ambiguous. V was trimmed by 1 base and J by 6 bases, leaving 10 bases between them. CDR1 SGHVS and CDR2 FNYEAQ come from the germline V gene. This CDR3 has 14 amino acids.

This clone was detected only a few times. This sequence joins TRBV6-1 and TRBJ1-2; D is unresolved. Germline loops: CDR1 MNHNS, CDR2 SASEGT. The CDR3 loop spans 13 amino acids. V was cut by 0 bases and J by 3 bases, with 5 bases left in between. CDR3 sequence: CASSEAGYYGYTF. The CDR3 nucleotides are TGTGCCAGCAGTGAAGCCGGTTACTATGGCTACACCTTC.

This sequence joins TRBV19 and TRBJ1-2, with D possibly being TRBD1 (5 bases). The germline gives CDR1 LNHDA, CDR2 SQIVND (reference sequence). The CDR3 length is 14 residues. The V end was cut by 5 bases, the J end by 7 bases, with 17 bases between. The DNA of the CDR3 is TGTGCCAGTAGTTCCCCGGGGGGGGTGATTGGCTACACCTTC. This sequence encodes CASSSPGGVIGYTF.

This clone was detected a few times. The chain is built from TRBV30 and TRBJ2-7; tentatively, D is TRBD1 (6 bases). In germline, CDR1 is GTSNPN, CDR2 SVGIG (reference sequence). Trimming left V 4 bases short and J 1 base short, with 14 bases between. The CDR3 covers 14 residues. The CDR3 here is CAWTLGHLSYEQYF. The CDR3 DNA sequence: TGTGCCTGGACTCTGGGACATCTTTCCTACGAGCAGTACTTC.

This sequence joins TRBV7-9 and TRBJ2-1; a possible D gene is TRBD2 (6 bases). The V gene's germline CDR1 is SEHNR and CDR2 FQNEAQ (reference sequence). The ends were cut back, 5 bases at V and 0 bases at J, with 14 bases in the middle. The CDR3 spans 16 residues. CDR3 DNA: TGTGCCAGCAGCATAAAGATCGGGAGCTCCTACAATGAGCAGTTCTTC. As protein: CASSIKIGSSYNEQFF.

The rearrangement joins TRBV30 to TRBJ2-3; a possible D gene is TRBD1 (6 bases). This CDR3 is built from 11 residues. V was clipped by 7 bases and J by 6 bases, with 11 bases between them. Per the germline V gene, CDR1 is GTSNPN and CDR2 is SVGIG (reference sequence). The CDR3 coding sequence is TGTGCCTCAGGGGAATCGGATACGCAGTATTTT. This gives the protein CASGESDTQYF.

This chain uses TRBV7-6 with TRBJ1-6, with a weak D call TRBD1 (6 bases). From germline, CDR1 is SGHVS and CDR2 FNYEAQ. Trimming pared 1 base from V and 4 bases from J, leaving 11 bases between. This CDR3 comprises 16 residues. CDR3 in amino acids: CASSLERTGYNSPLHF. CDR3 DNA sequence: TGTGCCAGCAGCTTAGAGCGAACAGGGTATAATTCACCCCTCCACTTT. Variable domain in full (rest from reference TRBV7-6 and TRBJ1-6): GAGVSQSPRYKVTKRGQDVALRCDPISGHVSLYWYRQALGQGPEFLTYFNYEAQQDKSGLPNDRFSAERPEGSISTLTIQRTEQRDSAMYRCASSLERTGYNSPLHFGNGTRLTVT.

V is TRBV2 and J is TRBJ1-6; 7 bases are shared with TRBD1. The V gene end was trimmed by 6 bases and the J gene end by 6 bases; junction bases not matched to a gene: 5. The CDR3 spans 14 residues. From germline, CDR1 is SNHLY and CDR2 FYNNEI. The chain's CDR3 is CASRKQGTNSPLHF. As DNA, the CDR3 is TGTGCCAGCAGGAAACAGGGGACTAATTCACCCCTCCACTTT.

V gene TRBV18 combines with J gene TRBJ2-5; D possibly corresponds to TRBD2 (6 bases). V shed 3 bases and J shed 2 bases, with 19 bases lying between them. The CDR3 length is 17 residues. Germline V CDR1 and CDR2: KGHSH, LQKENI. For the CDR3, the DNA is TGTGCCAGCTCACCTTCTCAGGGACTGCATGCTCAAGAGACCCAGTACTTC. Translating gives CASSPSQGLHAQETQYF.

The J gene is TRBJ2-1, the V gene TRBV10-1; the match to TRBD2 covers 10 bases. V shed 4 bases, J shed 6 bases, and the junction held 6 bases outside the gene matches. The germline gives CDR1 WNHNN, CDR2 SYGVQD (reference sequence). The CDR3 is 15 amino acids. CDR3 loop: CASSAPAGGLNEQFF. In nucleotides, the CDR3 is TGCGCCAGCAGTGCTCCAGCGGGAGGGCTCAATGAGCAGTTCTTC.

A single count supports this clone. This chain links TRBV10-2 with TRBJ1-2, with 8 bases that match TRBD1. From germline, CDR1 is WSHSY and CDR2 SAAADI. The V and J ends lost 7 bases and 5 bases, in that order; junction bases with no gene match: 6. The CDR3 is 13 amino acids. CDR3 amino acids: CASKETGVYGYTF. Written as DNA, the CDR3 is TGCGCCAGCAAAGAGACAGGGGTATATGGCTACACCTTC.

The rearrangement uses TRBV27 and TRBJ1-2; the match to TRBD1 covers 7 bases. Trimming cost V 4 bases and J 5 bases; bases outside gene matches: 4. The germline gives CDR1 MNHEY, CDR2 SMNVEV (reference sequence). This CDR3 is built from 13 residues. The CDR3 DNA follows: TGTGCCAGCAGTTACCGGGACAGTTATGGCTACACCTTC. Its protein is CASSYRDSYGYTF.

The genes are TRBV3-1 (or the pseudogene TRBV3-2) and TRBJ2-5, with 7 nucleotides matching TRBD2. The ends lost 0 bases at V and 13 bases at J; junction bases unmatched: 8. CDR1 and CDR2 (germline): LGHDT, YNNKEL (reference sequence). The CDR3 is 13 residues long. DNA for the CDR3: TGTGCCAGCAGCCAAGATACGGAGCCTAGCGGGTACTTC. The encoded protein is CASSQDTEPSGYF.

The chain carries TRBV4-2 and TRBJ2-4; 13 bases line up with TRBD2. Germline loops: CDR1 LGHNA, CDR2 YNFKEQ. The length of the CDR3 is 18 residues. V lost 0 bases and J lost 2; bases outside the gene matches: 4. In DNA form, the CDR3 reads TGTGCCAGCAGCCAAGATGGGGGGACTAGCGGGACCAAAAACATTCAGTACTTC. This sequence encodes CASSQDGGTSGTKNIQYF.

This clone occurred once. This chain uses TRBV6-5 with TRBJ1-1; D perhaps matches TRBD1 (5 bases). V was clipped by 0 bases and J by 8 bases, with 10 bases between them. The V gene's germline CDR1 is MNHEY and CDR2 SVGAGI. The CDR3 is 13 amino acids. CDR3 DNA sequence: TGTGCCAGCAGTTACTCTAGGGCAGGGGAAGCTTTCTTT. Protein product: CASSYSRAGEAFF.

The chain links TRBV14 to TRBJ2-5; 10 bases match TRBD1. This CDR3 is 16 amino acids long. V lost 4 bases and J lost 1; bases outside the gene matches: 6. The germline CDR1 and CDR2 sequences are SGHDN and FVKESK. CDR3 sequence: CASSPGQGNLQETQYF. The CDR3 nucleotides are TGTGCCAGCAGCCCGGGACAGGGGAACCTCCAAGAGACCCAGTACTTC.

For the CDR3, the DNA is TGTGCCAGCAGTCACCGGACAGGCTCTAACTATGGCTACACCTTC. Amino acid sequence: CASSHRTGSNYGYTF. This chain uses TRBV27 with TRBJ1-2; 7 positions agree with TRBD1. Germline trimming cut 5 bases from V and 0 bases from J; bases unmatched to any gene: 6. Per the germline V gene, CDR1 is MNHEY and CDR2 is SMNVEV (reference sequence). CDR3 size: 15 residues.

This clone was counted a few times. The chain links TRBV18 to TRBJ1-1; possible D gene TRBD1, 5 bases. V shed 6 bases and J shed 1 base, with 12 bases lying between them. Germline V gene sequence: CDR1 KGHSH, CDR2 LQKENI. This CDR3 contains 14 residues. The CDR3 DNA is TGTGCCAGCTCGCAACTACAGGAGAACACTGAAGCTTTCTTT. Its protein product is CASSQLQENTEAFF.